This is a list of T cell receptor beta chains from one sample in a study of blood T cells in healthy people across ages. Each CDR3 protein is one row after TCRdb ran MiXCR on the 5' RACE reads. The sample contains about 680,000 distinct CDR3 sequences, 45% to 50% of which appear only once. Sequenced sample: blood. The source of these receptors is an older woman in good health. The conserved cysteine and the conserved F or W are not part of the CDR3 here. The order of the fields is J gene, clone size, V gene, CDR3 protein. Size values are once, few and many counts, or a class for expanded clones, and some rows have none.

j_call: TRBJ2-5; clone_size: -; v_call: TRBV10-3; cdr3_aa: ATQIREQETQY
j_call: TRBJ2-7; clone_size: few; v_call: TRBV3-1; cdr3_aa: ASRGEQNYEQY
j_call: TRBJ2-7; clone_size: few; v_call: TRBV7-2; cdr3_aa: ASSLGGSLSYEQY
j_call: TRBJ2-7; clone_size: -; v_call: TRBV29-1; cdr3_aa: SVLATRDRVGGSYEQY
j_call: TRBJ2-1; clone_size: -; v_call: TRBV7-2; cdr3_aa: ASSLGVGYNEQF
j_call: TRBJ2-3; clone_size: few; v_call: TRBV20-1; cdr3_aa: SAYLGATSGYTDTQY
j_call: TRBJ1-5; clone_size: -; v_call: TRBV29-1; cdr3_aa: SVVLGSGNQPQH
j_call: TRBJ2-1; clone_size: many; v_call: TRBV9; cdr3_aa: ASSVDSGIYNEQF
j_call: TRBJ2-3; clone_size: -; v_call: TRBV5-1; cdr3_aa: ASSLGLSTGANTQY
j_call: TRBJ2-5; clone_size: once; v_call: TRBV28; cdr3_aa: ASSSLRLAGQETQY
j_call: TRBJ2-1; clone_size: -; v_call: TRBV4-3; cdr3_aa: ASSQSDGANEKF
j_call: TRBJ2-1; clone_size: -; v_call: TRBV7-2; cdr3_aa: TSSSQTGGNEQF
j_call: TRBJ2-5; clone_size: -; v_call: TRBV4-1; cdr3_aa: ASSQESGLAFGEQY
j_call: TRBJ2-5; clone_size: many; v_call: TRBV12-3/TRBV12-4; cdr3_aa: ASRITGEETQY
j_call: TRBJ2-1; clone_size: -; v_call: TRBV28; cdr3_aa: AGSFSSGRINEQF
j_call: -; clone_size: -; v_call: TRBV10-3; cdr3_aa: AIRRDLQETQY
j_call: TRBJ1-5; clone_size: -; v_call: TRBV12-3/TRBV12-4; cdr3_aa: ASSDRVVQPQH
j_call: TRBJ2-3; clone_size: once; v_call: TRBV15; cdr3_aa: ATSRASGTATDTQY
j_call: TRBJ2-1; clone_size: -; v_call: TRBV28; cdr3_aa: ASIPQVAGSYNEQF
j_call: TRBJ1-4; clone_size: -; v_call: TRBV7-2; cdr3_aa: ASSPRQGIEKLF
j_call: -; clone_size: few; v_call: TRBV27; cdr3_aa: ASRKTVYEQY
j_call: TRBJ2-5; clone_size: -; v_call: TRBV3-1; cdr3_aa: ASSQVEGKETQY
j_call: TRBJ1-5; clone_size: -; v_call: TRBV20-1; cdr3_aa: SAGMGQGNQPQH
j_call: TRBJ2-7; clone_size: few; v_call: TRBV18; cdr3_aa: ASSPDRTYEQY
j_call: TRBJ1-1; clone_size: few; v_call: TRBV28; cdr3_aa: ASSLRGFTEAF
j_call: TRBJ2-7; clone_size: few; v_call: TRBV6-6; cdr3_aa: ASSSRGGANLYEQY
j_call: -; clone_size: -; v_call: TRBV7-2; cdr3_aa: ASSLSGGTFREQY
j_call: TRBJ2-4; clone_size: few; v_call: TRBV7-9; cdr3_aa: ASSITGSKNIQY
j_call: TRBJ2-4; clone_size: few; v_call: TRBV28; cdr3_aa: ASATDSKQY
j_call: TRBJ2-5; clone_size: -; v_call: TRBV6-6; cdr3_aa: ASSYSQGRQETQY
j_call: TRBJ1-1; clone_size: -; v_call: TRBV27; cdr3_aa: ASRGSFFVVNTEAF
j_call: TRBJ2-7; clone_size: -; v_call: TRBV27; cdr3_aa: ASSVGRAYEQY
j_call: TRBJ2-1; clone_size: -; v_call: TRBV5-1; cdr3_aa: ASSLGGSLSEQF
j_call: TRBJ2-3; clone_size: -; v_call: TRBV28; cdr3_aa: ASRGTDTQY
j_call: TRBJ1-2; clone_size: -; v_call: TRBV10-3; cdr3_aa: AITQQGNYGYT
j_call: TRBJ2-2; clone_size: -; v_call: TRBV5-1; cdr3_aa: ASTQGQGSSGELF
j_call: TRBJ2-1; clone_size: -; v_call: TRBV5-1; cdr3_aa: ASSRRQGDNEQF
j_call: TRBJ2-4; clone_size: few; v_call: TRBV4-2; cdr3_aa: ASSPTQGKLAKNIQY